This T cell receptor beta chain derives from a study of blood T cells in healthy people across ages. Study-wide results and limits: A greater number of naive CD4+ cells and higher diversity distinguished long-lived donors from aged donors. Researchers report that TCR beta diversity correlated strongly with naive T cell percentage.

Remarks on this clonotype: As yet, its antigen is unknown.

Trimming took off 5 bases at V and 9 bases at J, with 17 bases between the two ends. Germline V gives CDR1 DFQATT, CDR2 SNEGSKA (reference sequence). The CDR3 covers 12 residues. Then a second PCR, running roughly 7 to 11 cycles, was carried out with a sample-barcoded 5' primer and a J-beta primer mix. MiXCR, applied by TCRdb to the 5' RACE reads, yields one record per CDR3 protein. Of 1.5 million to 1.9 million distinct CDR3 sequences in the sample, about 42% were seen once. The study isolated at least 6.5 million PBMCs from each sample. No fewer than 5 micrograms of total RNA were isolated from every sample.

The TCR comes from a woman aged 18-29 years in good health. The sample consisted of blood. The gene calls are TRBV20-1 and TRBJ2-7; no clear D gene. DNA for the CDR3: TGCAGTGCTGGCGGAGTCCCTCTTCGGCAGTACTTC. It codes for CSAGGVPLRQYF.